Detailed here is one TCR beta chain. Sequencing was performed with immunoSEQ multiplex PCR; in TCRdb, only in-frame clones are kept and a portion is missing. Of about 330,000 clones listed, roughly nine tenths are singletons. The data were obtained in a study of cytomegalovirus exposure and HLA in healthy donors. The CDR3 is 18 residues long. J was trimmed by 6 bases and V by 1 base; bases with no gene match: 11. Germline V lookup: CDR1 SGHDN, CDR2 FVKESK. Sequencing was carried out using PBMCs. V gene TRBV14 combines with J gene TRBJ2-1; 11 bases are shared with TRBD2. The clonotype was recovered from a woman aged 30 to 39 in good health and CMV-seropositive. This CDR3 reads CASSQGLLAGGLGNEQFF. CDR3 DNA: TGTGCCAGCAGCCAAGGGTTGCTAGCGGGGGGTTTAGGCAATGAGCAGTTCTTC. The variable domain in full, completed from reference TRBV14 and TRBJ2-1, reads EAGVTQFPSHSVIEKGQTVTLRCDPISGHDNLYWYRRVMGKEIKFLLHFVKESKQDESGMPNNRFLAERTGGTYSTLKVQPAELEDSGVYFCASSQGLLAGGLGNEQFFGPGTRLTVL.